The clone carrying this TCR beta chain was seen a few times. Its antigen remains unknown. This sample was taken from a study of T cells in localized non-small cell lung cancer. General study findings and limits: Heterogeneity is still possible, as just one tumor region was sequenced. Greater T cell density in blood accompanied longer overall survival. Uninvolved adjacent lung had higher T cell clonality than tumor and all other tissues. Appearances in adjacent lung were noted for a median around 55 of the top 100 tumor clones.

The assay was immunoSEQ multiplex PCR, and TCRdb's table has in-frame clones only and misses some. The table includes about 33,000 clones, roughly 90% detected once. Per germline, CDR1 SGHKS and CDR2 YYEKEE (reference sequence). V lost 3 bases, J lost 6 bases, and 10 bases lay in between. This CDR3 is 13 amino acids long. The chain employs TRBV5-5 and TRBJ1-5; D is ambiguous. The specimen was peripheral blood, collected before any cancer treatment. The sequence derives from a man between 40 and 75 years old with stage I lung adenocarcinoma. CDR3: CASSSTPGQPQHF. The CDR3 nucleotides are TGTGCCAGCAGCTCCACGCCGGGTCAGCCCCAGCATTTT.